What follows are 6 T cell receptor beta chains derived from one specimen sequenced in a study of shared clonotypes between healthy human individuals. Clones were read by immunoSEQ multiplex PCR, and TCRdb kept only the in-frame ones, dropping some. The data contain 2 million to 2.5 million clones, roughly 95% of them seen just once; the ten biggest clones take up more than 0.1%. The sequenced sample consisted of naive CD4+ T cells sorted from blood. Subset meaning: CD45RA+ positively selected. These receptor sequences come from a young man in good health.

J is TRBJ2-1 and V is TRBV2; possibly TRBD1 for D (6 bases). The CDR3 contains 15 residues. Trimming removed 4 bases at V and 0 bases at J, with 10 bases between. Germline V lookup: CDR1 SNHLY, CDR2 FYNNEI. The CDR3 region has the DNA TGTGCCAGCAGTGTGGGACAAAGCTCCTACAATGAGCAGTTCTTC. Protein sequence: CASSVGQSSYNEQFF.

This clone was detected many times. This chain links TRBV5-1 with TRBJ1-1; 7 nucleotides agree with TRBD1. Germline CDR1 and CDR2: SGHRS and YFSETQ. CDR3 length: 14 amino acids. V was pared by 5 bases and J by 1 base, with 5 bases of the junction left unmatched. The CDR3 protein is CASRWDSPNTEAFF. CDR3 bases: TGCGCCAGCAGGTGGGACAGCCCGAACACTGAAGCTTTCTTT.

The chain uses TRBV6-1 and TRBJ1-5, with TRBD1 identical over 8 bases. CDR1 and CDR2 (germline): MNHNS, SASEGT. The length of the CDR3 is 15 residues. V was pared by 4 bases and J by 4 bases, with 6 bases of the junction left unmatched. CDR3 amino acids: CASSGATGANQPQHF. CDR3 bases: TGTGCCAGCAGTGGAGCGACAGGGGCAAATCAGCCCCAGCATTTT.

In DNA, the CDR3 is TGTGCCAGCCGTAGAGGGACAGGGAACGAGCAGTACTTC. This encodes CASRRGTGNEQYF. The V call is TRBV2, the J call TRBJ2-7, with 9 bases that match TRBD1. After removal of 8 bases from V and 5 bases from J, the junction contained 7 bases not matched to a gene. The CDR3 is 13 residues long. CDR1 and CDR2 (germline): SNHLY, FYNNEI.

On this clone: A read error may account for a junction end that differs from germline. The chain is built from TRBV10-3 and TRBJ2-7; D gene uncertain. This CDR3 spans 13 amino acids. The germline V gene encodes CDR1 ENHRY and CDR2 SYGVKD. Written as DNA, the CDR3 is TGTGCCATCACTGAGACCAACCCCTACGAGCAGTACTTC. It yields the protein CAITETNPYEQYF.

This chain links TRBV7-9 with TRBJ1-2, with a tentative D call TRBD1 (5 bases). Trimming took off 3 bases at V and 8 bases at J, with 10 bases between the two ends. Germline CDR1 and CDR2: SEHNR and FQNEAQ (reference sequence). This CDR3 is 12 amino acids long. CDR3 DNA: TGTGCCAGCAGCTTGACAGTGGACGGCTACACCTTC. Protein sequence: CASSLTVDGYTF.